This T cell receptor beta chain appears in the sequencing data of a study of CD8 T cells in ankylosing spondylitis. The study, taken as a whole, reports: According to the report, clones linked to the disease were significantly enriched in matched synovial fluid samples taken from ankylosing spondylitis patients. Peripheral blood samples showed relatively rare disease-linked clones, and these clones were CD8+. What seemed typical of ankylosing spondylitis blood was a TCR beta motif built from several highly homologous variants.

Using quantitative 5'-RACE with molecular barcodes, the authors made TCR beta libraries. Each CDR3 protein is one row after TCRdb ran MiXCR on the 5' RACE reads. The repertoire consists of 700,000 to 1,000,000 distinct CDR3 sequences, with about 12% occurring once and the leading ten covering about 0.49%. The J segment lost 3 bases and the V segment lost 0 bases, leaving 6 bases of the junction unmatched. Germline loops: CDR1 SGHNT, CDR2 YYREEE (reference sequence). CDR3 size: 16 residues. This clonotype was seen a handful of times. The antigen remains unidentified. This chain uses TRBV5-4 with TRBJ2-1; the match to TRBD2 covers 7 bases. The receptor comes from a male donor with ankylosing spondylitis. The sample was blood, either unsorted or a sorted T cell fraction (not recorded which). DNA for the CDR3: TGTGCCAGCAGCTTGGGAGCGGGGTCGTACTACAATGAGCAGTTCTTC. Its protein is CASSLGAGSYYNEQFF.